This T cell receptor (beta chain) was identified in a study of molecular identifiers for immune sequencing clone quantification. Study results and limitations: Researchers reportedly could pick up spiked Jurkat TCR RNA from one cell mixed into some 1 million naive cells.

Germline CDR1 and CDR2: SGHNT and YENEEA. The CDR3 loop spans 17 amino acids. The junction had 14 bases not matched to a gene; V was cut back by 5 bases and J by 5 bases. The CD8+CD4-CCR7+CD45RA+ phenotype defined the sorted naive CD8 T cells. The authors built bulk TCR libraries by previously described methods with listed TCR primers. Each CDR3 protein gets one entry after TCRdb re-called the PCR reads with MiXCR. Here the sample spans more than 450,000 distinct CDR3 sequences, 20% to 25% being singletons. On this clonotype: Its antigen is currently unknown.

This receptor was obtained from a human donor in good health. Some libraries in this study had Jurkat cell RNA spiked in. Source material: naive CD8+ T cells from blood, with Jurkat cell RNA spiked in. Subset indicated: FACS-sorted CD8+CD4-CCR7+CD45RA+ naive T cells. The V and J genes are TRBV11-3 and TRBJ2-1; 8 bases are a match to TRBD1. CDR3 DNA sequence: TGTGCCAGCAGCCTCGCCACAGGGGGAGGTTACGACAATGAGCAGTTCTTC. Translating it yields CASSLATGGGYDNEQFF.